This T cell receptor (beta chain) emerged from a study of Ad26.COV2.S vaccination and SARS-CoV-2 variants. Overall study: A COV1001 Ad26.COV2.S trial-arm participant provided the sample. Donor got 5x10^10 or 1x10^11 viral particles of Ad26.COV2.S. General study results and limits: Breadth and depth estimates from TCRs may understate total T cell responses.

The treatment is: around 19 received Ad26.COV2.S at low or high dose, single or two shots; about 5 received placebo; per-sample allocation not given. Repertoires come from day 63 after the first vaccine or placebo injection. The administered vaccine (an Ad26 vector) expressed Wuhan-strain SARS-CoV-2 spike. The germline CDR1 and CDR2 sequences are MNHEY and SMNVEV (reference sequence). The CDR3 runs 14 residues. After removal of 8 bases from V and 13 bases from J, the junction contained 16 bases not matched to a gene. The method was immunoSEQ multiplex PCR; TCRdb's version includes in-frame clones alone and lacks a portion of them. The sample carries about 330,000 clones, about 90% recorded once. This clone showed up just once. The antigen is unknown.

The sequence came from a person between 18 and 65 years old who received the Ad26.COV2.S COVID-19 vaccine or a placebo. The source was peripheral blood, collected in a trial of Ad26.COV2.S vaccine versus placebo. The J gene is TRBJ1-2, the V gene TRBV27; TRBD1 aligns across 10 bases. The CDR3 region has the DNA TGTGCCAGCTCCTATGGGACTGGGGGACAGGGGTTCACCTTC. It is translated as CASSYGTGGQGFTF.